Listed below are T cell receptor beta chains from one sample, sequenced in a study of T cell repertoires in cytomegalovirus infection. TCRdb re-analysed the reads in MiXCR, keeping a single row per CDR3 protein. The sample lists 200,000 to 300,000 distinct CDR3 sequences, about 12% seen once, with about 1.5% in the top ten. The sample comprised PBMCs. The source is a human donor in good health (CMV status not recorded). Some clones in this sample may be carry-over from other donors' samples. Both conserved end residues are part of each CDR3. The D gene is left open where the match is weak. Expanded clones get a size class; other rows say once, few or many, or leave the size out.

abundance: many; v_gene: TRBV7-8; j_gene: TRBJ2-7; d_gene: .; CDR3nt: TGTGCCAGCAGCTCCTCCACGGGCCCCTACGAGCAGTACTTC; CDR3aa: CASSSSTGPYEQYF
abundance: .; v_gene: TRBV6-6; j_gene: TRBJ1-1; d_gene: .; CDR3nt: TGTGCCAGCACCCGGGAAGGGGGGACCACCGAAGCTTTCTTT; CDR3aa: CASTREGGTTEAFF
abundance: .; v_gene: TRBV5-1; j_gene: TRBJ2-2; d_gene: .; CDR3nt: TGCGCCAGCAGCTTGGAGGACCCGAACACCGGGGAGCTGTTTTTT; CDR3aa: CASSLEDPNTGELFF
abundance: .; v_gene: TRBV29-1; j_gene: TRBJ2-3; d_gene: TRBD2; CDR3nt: TGCAGCGTTGAAATCGGGGGGGGGGATACGCAGTATTTT; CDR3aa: CSVEIGGGDTQYF
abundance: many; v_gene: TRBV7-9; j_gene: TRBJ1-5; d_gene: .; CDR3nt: TGTGCCAGCTTCCGGGGCCGGGATAGCAATCAGCCCCAGCATTTT; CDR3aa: CASFRGRDSNQPQHF
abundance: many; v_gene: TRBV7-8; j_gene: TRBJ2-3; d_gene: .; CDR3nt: TGTGCCAGCAGCCCCTTTCGGGGCGGGGGCACAGATACGCAGTATTTT; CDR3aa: CASSPFRGGGTDTQYF
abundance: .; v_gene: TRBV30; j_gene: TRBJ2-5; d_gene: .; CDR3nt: TGTGCCTGGAGCCTCATAGGGGTCCAAGAGACCCAGTACTTC; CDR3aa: CAWSLIGVQETQYF
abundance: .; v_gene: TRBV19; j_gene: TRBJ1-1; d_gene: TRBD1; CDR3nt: TGTGCCAGTAGTACGGGACAGGGGACTGGCACTGAAGCTTTCTTT; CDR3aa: CASSTGQGTGTEAFF
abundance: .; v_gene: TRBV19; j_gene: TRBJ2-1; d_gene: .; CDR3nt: TGTGCCAGTAGTTCCCTAGACGGGGGGCCCAATGAGCAGTTCTTC; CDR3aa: CASSSLDGGPNEQFF
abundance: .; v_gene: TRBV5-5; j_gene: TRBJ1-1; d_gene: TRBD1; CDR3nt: TGTGCCAGCAGCATTACAGGGGAAACTGAAGCTTTCTTT; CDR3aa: CASSITGETEAFF
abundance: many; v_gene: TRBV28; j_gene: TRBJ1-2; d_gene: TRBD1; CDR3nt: TGTGCCAGCAGTTTTGACAGGGTCGGGGCGTTTGGTGGCTACACCTTC; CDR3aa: CASSFDRVGAFGGYTF
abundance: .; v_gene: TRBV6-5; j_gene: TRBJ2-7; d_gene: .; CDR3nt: TGTGCCAGCAGTTCCCTGGCGGGAAGCTCGGGCGAGCAGTACTTC; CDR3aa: CASSSLAGSSGEQYF
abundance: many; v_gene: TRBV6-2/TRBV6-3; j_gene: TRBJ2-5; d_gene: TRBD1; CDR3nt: TGTGCCAGCAGTTACTCCCCGGGACAGCCCCAAGAGACCCAGTACTTC; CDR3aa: CASSYSPGQPQETQYF